A single T cell receptor beta chain is shown here with its context. This specimen comes from a study of control samples from healthy donors and cancer patients. TCRdb's table, derived via immunoSEQ multiplex PCR, lists solely in-frame clones and lacks some. The sample lists 110,000 or so clones, around nine tenths occurring once. Sequenced material: blood. The TCR comes from a woman aged 45-59 years in good health.

DNA of the CDR3: TGTGCCAGCAGCCCCAAGGGCGGCAGGGGGCTTTGGGGATCACCCCTCCACTTT. Residues: CASSPKGGRGLWGSPLHF. The chain links TRBV7-2 to TRBJ1-6; the match to TRBD1 covers 8 bases. Unmatched junction bases numbered 19, after V lost 5 bases and J lost 10 bases. From germline, CDR1 is SGHTA and CDR2 FQGNSA. CDR3 length: 18 residues. Filled out from reference TRBV7-2 and TRBJ1-6, the complete variable domain reads GAGVSQSPSNKVTEKGKDVELRCDPISGHTALYWYRQSLGQGLEFLIYFQGNSAPDKSGLPSDRFSAERTGGSVSTLTIQRTQQEDSAVYLCASSPKGGRGLWGSPLHFGNGTRLTVT.